The 28 T cell receptor beta chains presented below share a single source sample, sequenced in a study of blood T cell repertoires in COVID-19. Profiled with immunoSEQ multiplex PCR; TCRdb holds only in-frame clones, not every one. The data show around 170,000 clones, 89% seen once. The material sequenced was peripheral blood. The origin of the receptors is a man younger than 30 who had recovered from COVID-19.

The rearrangement uses TRBV5-5 and TRBJ1-3; weak D call: TRBD1 (5 bases). Germline V gene data show CDR1 as SGHKS and CDR2 as YYEKEE (reference sequence). V lost 2 bases and J lost 4, with 10 bases in between. This CDR3 is 14 amino acids long. CDR3 in DNA: TGTGCCAGCAGCTTTCAAGGGGTCGGAAACACCATATATTTT. Translating gives CASSFQGVGNTIYF.

This clone was picked up one time. This chain joins TRBV9 and TRBJ2-1, with 14 bases lining up with TRBD2. The junction had 15 bases not matched to a gene; V was cut back by 3 bases and J by 4 bases. Looked up from germline, CDR1 is SGDLS and CDR2 is YYNGEE. The CDR3 covers 20 residues. In nucleotides, the CDR3 is TGTGCCAGCAGCGAGAGGACCCCGGGACTAGCGGGAGCACGTTACAATGAGCAGTTCTTC. Its protein is CASSERTPGLAGARYNEQFF.

The chain carries TRBV25-1 and TRBJ2-1, with TRBD1 matching over 9 bases. From germline, CDR1 is MGHDK and CDR2 SYGVNS. The CDR3 has 16 residues. The trim removed 3 bases at V and 2 bases at J, leaving 5 bases unmatched. For the CDR3, the DNA is TGTGCCAGCAGTGATTACCGGGACAGGGCCTACAATGAGCAGTTCTTC. Its translation: CASSDYRDRAYNEQFF.

The chain combines TRBV5-5 with TRBJ1-2; 10 bases line up with TRBD1. CDR3 length equals 16 residues. V lost 4 bases, J lost 4 bases, and 10 bases stayed unmatched. The germline V gene encodes CDR1 SGHKS and CDR2 YYEKEE (reference sequence). Here the CDR3 DNA reads TGTGCCAGCAGCCCGGCCGGGACAGGGGACATCTATGGCTACACCTTC. It encodes CASSPAGTGDIYGYTF.

The J gene is TRBJ1-2, the V gene TRBV5-1; D gene uncertain. Germline V gene lookup returns CDR1 SGHRS and CDR2 YFSETQ. This CDR3 contains 14 residues. V shed 0 bases and J shed 0 bases, with 6 bases lying between them. CDR3 sequence: CASSLDSPNYGYTF. The CDR3 DNA reads as TGCGCCAGCAGCTTGGACAGTCCTAACTATGGCTACACCTTC.

The chain employs TRBV12-3 or TRBV12-4 and TRBJ2-7, with D perhaps matching TRBD2 (5 bases). Trimming pared 5 bases from V and 5 bases from J, leaving 10 bases between. The CDR3 length is 12 residues. CDR3 sequence (DNA): TGTGCCAGCAGTCGAGGGAGCCACGAGCAGTACTTC. It is translated as CASSRGSHEQYF.

V usage is TRBV24-1 and J usage is TRBJ2-5; 11 bases line up with TRBD1. Germline CDR1 is KGHDR and CDR2 is SFDVKD. Trimming took 4 bases from V and 5 from J; bases not matched to a gene: 5. The CDR3 sequence is 15 residues long. CDR3: CATSERTGGQETQYF. CDR3 nucleotide sequence: TGTGCCACCAGTGAGAGGACAGGGGGCCAGGAGACCCAGTACTTC.

The chain uses TRBV6-5 and TRBJ2-7, with 11 bases lining up with TRBD2. CDR3 length: 13 amino acids. J lost 10 bases, V lost 2 bases, and 4 bases had no gene match. Per the germline V gene, CDR1 is MNHEY and CDR2 is SVGAGI. The chain's CDR3 is CASSYGLAGRQYF. The CDR3, as DNA: TGTGCCAGCAGTTACGGACTAGCGGGCCGCCAGTACTTC.

This chain links TRBV11-2 with TRBJ1-4; 7 positions agree with TRBD1. Germline V gives CDR1 SGHAT, CDR2 FQNNGV. This CDR3 region has 15 residues. With V trimmed by 5 bases and J by 7 bases, 10 bases remained unmatched. The CDR3 DNA is TGTGCCAGCAGCGTAGGGACAGCCACACGTGAAAAACTGTTTTTT. Its protein product is CASSVGTATREKLFF.

The chain links TRBV4-2 to TRBJ2-1; 10 nucleotides align to TRBD1. The CDR3 contains 15 residues. After removal of 0 bases from V and 6 bases from J, the junction contained 2 bases not matched to a gene. Germline CDR1 is LGHNA and CDR2 is YNFKEQ. The CDR3 nucleotides are TGTGCCAGCAGCCAAGAATGGACAGGGGGCAATGAGCAGTTCTTC. This gives the protein CASSQEWTGGNEQFF.

The rearrangement joins TRBV4-3 to TRBJ1-2; D gene unclear. The CDR3 consists of 15 residues. The ends were cut back, 0 bases at V and 5 bases at J, with 13 bases in the middle. In germline, CDR1 is LGHNA, CDR2 YSLEER. CDR3 sequence: CASSQDSDGRYGYTF. CDR3 in DNA: TGCGCCAGCAGCCAAGACTCGGACGGGAGATATGGCTACACCTTC.

The J gene is TRBJ1-4, the V gene TRBV18; D is unclear. This CDR3 contains 15 residues. V was pared by 3 bases and J by 6 bases, with 14 bases between. Per germline, CDR1 KGHSH and CDR2 LQKENI. The CDR3 is CASSPSEGGYEKLFF. The DNA for the CDR3 is TGTGCCAGCTCACCGTCCGAGGGAGGGTATGAAAAACTGTTTTTT.

The chain is built from TRBV6-1 and TRBJ2-4, with 7 bases that match TRBD1. V trimming: 8 bases; J trimming: 6 bases; junction bases outside the gene matches: 13. Germline V gives CDR1 MNHNS, CDR2 SASEGT. CDR3 length: 15 amino acids. CDR3 region: CASLNPRQGLNIQYF. As DNA, the CDR3 is TGTGCCAGCCTGAACCCGAGACAGGGTTTAAACATTCAGTACTTC.

This clone was recorded only once. The chain combines TRBV10-3 with TRBJ2-7; D is perhaps TRBD2 (5 bases). CDR1 ENHRY and CDR2 SYGVKD come from the germline V gene. V lost 3 bases to trimming and J lost 1 base, with 10 bases between them. This CDR3 region has 14 residues. The CDR3 DNA reads as TGTGCCATCAGTGATTATGAGCGGTCCTACGAGCAGTACTTC. Amino acid sequence: CAISDYERSYEQYF.

This chain connects TRBV9 to TRBJ2-6; the D is unclear. V dropped 4 bases and J dropped 0 bases, with 11 bases sitting between them. The length of the CDR3 is 16 residues. Germline loops: CDR1 SGDLS, CDR2 YYNGEE. The CDR3 nucleotides read TGTGCCAGCAGCCCTCCTGCAGGCTCTGGGGCCAACGTCCTGACTTTC. This codes for CASSPPAGSGANVLTF.

Written as DNA, the CDR3 is TGTGCCAGCAGCCCCCTAGGGGCCAGCGGGAGTAGCACAGATACGCAGTATTTT. Protein product: CASSPLGASGSSTDTQYF. The V and J genes are TRBV9 and TRBJ2-3; 8 bases line up with TRBD2. V was clipped by 4 bases and J by 0 bases; unmatched bases: 13. Germline-derived CDR1 and CDR2 are SGDLS and YYNGEE. The CDR3 is 18 amino acids.

The genes are TRBV1 and TRBJ2-7; the DNA was not compared with TRBD2, the D call given in the table. TRBV1 is designated a pseudogene. The CDR3 totals 15 residues. CDR3 residues: CTSLLKIGTNYEQYF. CDR3 in DNA: TGCACCAGCCTTCTGAAAATCGGGACTAACTACGAGCAGTACTTC.

The chain links TRBV7-2 to TRBJ2-7, with TRBD1 matching over 9 bases. V gave up 5 bases and J gave up 2 bases; unmatched junction bases: 7. Germline CDR1 SGHTA, CDR2 FQGNSA. The CDR3 sequence is 15 residues long. CDR3 sequence reads: CASSEGGQGPYEQYF. In DNA, the CDR3 is TGTGCCAGCAGCGAGGGAGGACAGGGGCCCTACGAGCAGTACTTC.

This clone was recorded only once. This chain connects TRBV7-3 to TRBJ2-3, with TRBD2 matching over 9 bases. V trimming: 4 bases; J trimming: 0 bases; junction bases outside the gene matches: 2. The germline V gene encodes CDR1 SGHTA and CDR2 FQGTGA. The CDR3 is 15 amino acids. CDR3 in DNA: TGTGCCAGCAGCTCGGGACTAGCTAGCACAGATACGCAGTATTTT. The encoded protein is CASSSGLASTDTQYF.

V is TRBV5-1 and J is TRBJ2-1; D may be TRBD1 (6 bases). This CDR3 has 15 residues. V gave up 0 bases and J gave up 6 bases, with 13 bases separating them. CDR1 is SGHRS and CDR2 is YFSETQ in the germline V gene. The CDR3 DNA is TGCGCCAGCAGCTTGGGTCAGGGGCCCCCCAATGAGCAGTTCTTC. Its protein is CASSLGQGPPNEQFF.

CDR3 DNA sequence: TGTGCCACCAGTGGGGCTGGCGCCTACAATGAGCAGTTCTTC. Its protein is CATSGAGAYNEQFF. The V and J genes are TRBV24-1 and TRBJ2-1; D is unresolved. CDR1 is KGHDR, CDR2 SFDVKD, per germline. The CDR3 loop spans 14 amino acids. Trimming pared 5 bases from V and 2 bases from J, leaving 9 bases between.

The V call is TRBV9, the J call TRBJ2-7, with D unresolved. This CDR3 spans 11 amino acids. Looked up from germline, CDR1 is SGDLS and CDR2 is YYNGEE. V was trimmed by 3 bases and J by 3 bases, leaving 4 bases between them. The CDR3 region is CASSAGYEQYF. CDR3 DNA sequence: TGTGCCAGCAGCGCCGGCTACGAGCAGTACTTC. The whole variable domain, filled in from reference TRBV9 and TRBJ2-7, reads DSGVTQTPKHLITATGQRVTLRCSPRSGDLSVYWYQQSLDQGLQFLIQYYNGEERAKGNILERFSAQQFPDLHSELNLSSLELGDSALYFCASSAGYEQYFGPGTRLTVT.

As to this clone: One junction end does not reproduce the germline sequence, and a read error may be involved. The chain carries TRBV7-9 and TRBJ2-6, with D tentatively TRBD1 (5 bases). The CDR3 is 16 amino acids. The germline V gene encodes CDR1 SEHNR and CDR2 FQNEAQ (reference sequence). The CDR3 DNA reads TGTGCCAGCAACGAATTAGGGGTGACTGGGGCCGACGTCCTGACTTTC. Amino acids: CASNELGVTGADVLTF.

The V gene is TRBV6-1, the J gene TRBJ1-1; TRBD1 is a possible D gene (5 bases). The germline V gene has CDR1 MNHNS and CDR2 SASEGT. Trimming took 2 bases from V and 4 from J, leaving 8 bases between them. CDR3 length equals 13 residues. CDR3 sequence: CASSERTSTEAFF. The CDR3 coding sequence is TGTGCCAGCAGTGAACGGACAAGCACTGAAGCTTTCTTT.

The chain combines TRBV6-5 with TRBJ2-3; maybe TRBD2 (5 bases). The V end was cut by 2 bases, the J end by 4 bases, with 10 bases between. The CDR3 covers 14 residues. Germline V lookup: CDR1 MNHEY, CDR2 SVGAGI. The CDR3 protein is CASSYTGWADTQYF. The CDR3 DNA is TGTGCCAGCAGTTACACGGGATGGGCAGATACGCAGTATTTT.

This chain uses TRBV24-1 with TRBJ2-1; a possible D gene is TRBD2 (5 bases). Deletions cut 3 bases from V and 6 bases from J, with 8 bases between. CDR1 and CDR2 (germline): KGHDR, SFDVKD. The CDR3 consists of 13 residues. The CDR3 DNA follows: TGTGCCACCAGTGATATAGGAGGCAATGAGCAGTTCTTC. This encodes CATSDIGGNEQFF.

The chain's CDR3 is CASSPGGSPAEQFF. The CDR3 DNA reads TGTGCCAGCAGCCCCGGGGGTAGCCCAGCTGAGCAGTTCTTC. V gene TRBV3-1 (or the pseudogene TRBV3-2) combines with J gene TRBJ2-1, with D possibly matching TRBD2 (6 bases). The CDR3 has 14 amino acids. V was clipped by 4 bases and J by 9 bases, with 16 bases between them. CDR1 is LGHDT, CDR2 YNNKEL, per germline (reference sequence).

This rearrangement joins TRBV5-4 to TRBJ2-2; TRBD2 agrees at 14 bases. V lost 0 bases to trimming and J lost 1 base; unmatched junction nucleotides: 2. Germline assignment: CDR1 SGHNT and CDR2 YYREEE (reference sequence). The CDR3 loop spans 18 amino acids. CDR3 sequence reads: CASSLGLAGGLNTGELFF. The DNA of the CDR3 is TGTGCCAGCAGCTTGGGACTAGCGGGAGGGCTGAACACCGGGGAGCTGTTTTTT.